This T cell receptor (beta chain) was found in a study of beta chain features in type 1 diabetes (dated by TCRdb to 2017 to 2018). Looking at the study overall: Mean age, gender distribution, total cell number and subset yield did not differ between patients and healthy donors. A total of around 110,000,000 sorted cells were examined across all samples, and RNA yield correlated strongly with the number of cells per subset. Whereas all 28 donors provided naive and central memory subsets, regulatory and stem cell-like memory subsets were isolated from just 8 patients and roughly 8 healthy donors. The study compared TCRB repertoires of sorted circulating CD4+ T cell subsets between recently diagnosed type 1 diabetes patients and matched healthy donors.

The entire isolated RNA was reverse transcribed using the High Capacity cDNA Reverse Transcription Kit, and thus expressed TCRB transcripts were sequenced. Deep immunoSEQ sequencing was performed on naive, central memory and regulatory T cell samples, with an average of about 4 million total reads per sample. After sorted cells were lysed in RLT buffer, RNA was extracted with DNase-treated RNeasy Micro or Mini kits, with the choice depending on cell number. To prevent cross-contamination, every cell subset was processed on its own, while patient and healthy donor samples were processed together. The immunoSEQ multiplex PCR was used to amplify TCRB sequences from cDNA, yielding 87-bp fragments that span the CDR3 region. Amplicons were sequenced on the Illumina HiSeq platform. The original methods were these. PCR bias was corrected computationally using synthetic template baselines, and reads within Hamming distance 2 were collapsed, with unmergeable singletons discarded. Reads were aligned to IMGT to assign V, D and J genes, CDR3 length, and insertions or deletions at six rearrangement sites. Within each subset, clonotype counts were normalized to the number of sorted cells before true diversity and Gini coefficients were calculated with the tcR R package. Repertoire sharing was quantified using the overlap coefficient calculated on TCRB nucleotide sequences. Out-of-frame TCRB sequences from naive cells were analyzed to stand in for the pre-selection repertoire. This is the immuneACCESS table as TCRdb keeps it, with only in-frame sequences that have V and J called. A part of the clones is gone; compared with another copy, unresolved V genes explain less than half, and the rest is unexplained. That table supplies the V and J calls and clone size; D and trimming were determined from the DNA. The sample contains about 900,000 clones, 17% of them found a single time. The ten largest clones capture 0.023% of the sample.

This clone came up a few times. No cognate antigen has been identified for it. Within one base of it there is no much larger clone, and no base qualities were kept. General study outcomes and caveats: Because cDNA rather than genomic DNA was sequenced, highly expressing activated cells could have been over-represented, although no difference in activation and CD3 levels was found between groups. Because small numbers of individuals were included in the HLA sub-analyses, any influence of HLA type on TCRB rearrangement was left unresolved. Patients with type 1 diabetes made fewer insertions and deleted more nucleotides at VDJ recombination sites, implying thymic rearrangement abnormalities. Naive, central memory and regulatory TCRB repertoires appeared to be more alike among patients than among healthy donors. Type 1 diabetes patients showed a moderate but significant shortening of TCRB CDR3 length in all four CD4+ subsets. PCR might favor shorter templates, but patient and control samples were amplified and corrected together, so any skew would affect both groups equally.

A single peripheral blood draw of about 116 mL on average was collected from each donor into heparinised tubes. Using a panel that included CD45RO, CCR7, CD25, CD127, CD95 and CD27, naive, central memory, regulatory and stem cell-like memory CD4+ T cells were sorted on a BD FACSAria II. Every sorted population had a purity above 95%. PBMCs were separated immediately by Lymphoprep density gradient centrifugation and were stained directly, without being cultured. To minimize batch effects, samples were stained and sorted in pairs, one healthy donor with one patient per experiment. V lost 1 base and J lost 2 bases, and the count of bases not matched to a germline gene is 8. The germline V gene gives CDR1 as LGHNA and CDR2 as YSLEER. The CDR3 runs 18 amino acids, cysteine and phenylalanine included. Only the CDR3 portion is preserved as DNA: 54 bases, with reading frame beginning at the first base.

In this chain, TRBV4-3 is recombined with TRBJ2-4; 10 junctional bases match TRBD1. This receptor was taken from a young woman in good health. Source material: naive CD4+ T cells from blood. The cell subset or site label here, explained by the study, means: true naive CD4+ T cells. The CDR3 region has the sequence CASSQGFRQGASKNIQYF. The nucleotides are TGCGCCAGCAGCCAAGGCTTCCGACAGGGGGCATCCAAAAACATTCAGTACTTC.